This TCR beta chain was recovered during a study of OX40 agonist ivuxolimab in advanced cancers. Germline CDR1 reads MNHEY; CDR2 reads SVGAGI. The CDR3 contains 14 residues. After removal of 4 bases from V and 7 bases from J, the junction contained 5 bases not matched to a gene. This clone has only one observation. Using immunoSEQ multiplex PCR, the repertoire was profiled, and TCRdb retains in-frame clones only, with some absent. Among tens of thousands of clones listed, approximately 78% were seen once. The sequencing used CD4+ or CD8+ T cells sorted from blood, collected in a trial of the OX40 agonist ivuxolimab. The TCR comes from an adult with an advanced solid tumor such as melanoma, head and neck, liver or kidney cancer. This sequence joins TRBV6-5 and TRBJ2-1; 9 nucleotides match TRBD2. The CDR3 sequence: CASSWAGGPNEQFF. The CDR3 bases are TGTGCCAGCAGTTGGGCGGGGGGGCCGAATGAGCAGTTCTTC.